Shown below are 7 T cell receptor beta chains from a single sample sequenced in a study of T cells in Graves' hyperthyroidism and ophthalmopathy. RNA transcripts served as the template for amplifying TCR beta CDR3 regions. HTBI primers were used for first-round RT-PCR of the TCR CDR3. TCRdb reprocessed the multiplex PCR reads via MiXCR and lists one record per CDR3 protein. The sample records some 600,000 distinct CDR3 sequences, roughly 13% being singletons. The material sequenced was blood. The source is a woman aged 30 to 39 with Graves' hyperthyroidism that later progressed to Graves' ophthalmopathy.

This clonotype was observed at least ten times. J is TRBJ1-4 and V is TRBV20-1, with D maybe TRBD1 (5 bases). The CDR3 contains 15 residues. Trimming pared 5 bases from V and 3 bases from J, leaving 16 bases between. CDR1 is DFQATT and CDR2 is SNEGSKA in the germline V gene (reference sequence). CDR3 in amino acids: CSARDAGGSNEKLFF. CDR3 sequence (DNA): TGCAGTGCTCGTGATGCTGGGGGTTCTAATGAAAAACTGTTTTTT.

This clonotype was recorded at least ten times. This chain links TRBV27 with TRBJ2-7; TRBD1 might be the D (6 bases). Trimming took 5 bases from V and 2 from J, leaving 19 bases between them. CDR1 and CDR2 (germline): MNHEY, SMNVEV (reference sequence). This CDR3 is built from 16 residues. CDR3 loop: CASSKGTPMNPYEQYF. In nucleotides, the CDR3 is TGTGCCAGCAGTAAAGGGACACCTATGAACCCCTACGAGCAGTACTTC.

In its sample, this clonotype was seen many times. The chain carries TRBV7-9 and TRBJ2-7; 13 bases align to TRBD2. From germline, CDR1 is SEHNR and CDR2 FQNEAQ (reference sequence). The CDR3 consists of 18 residues. The junction had 9 bases not matched to a gene; V was cut back by 4 bases and J by 0 bases. The CDR3 DNA sequence: TGTGCCAGCAGCTCTCCCGGGACTAGCGGGGTTAGCTCCTACGAGCAGTACTTC. This sequence encodes CASSSPGTSGVSSYEQYF.

This clonotype was counted ten times or more. CDR3 nucleotides: TGCGCCAGCAGTGCTGAAGCGGGCCATCCTCTTAACAATGAGCAGTTCTTC. It specifies CASSAEAGHPLNNEQFF. The chain employs TRBV5-1 and TRBJ2-1; possibly TRBD2 for D (6 bases). Trimming took 5 bases from V and 5 from J, leaving 23 bases between them. Germline V gene lookup returns CDR1 SGHRS and CDR2 YFSETQ. This CDR3 spans 17 amino acids.

With respect to this clonotype: This sequence may be a read error, since a much larger clone differs from it by one base. The chain combines TRBV7-9 with TRBJ1-1, with D tentatively TRBD1 (5 bases). Per germline, CDR1 SEHNR and CDR2 FQNEAQ (reference sequence). There are 17 residues in the CDR3. CDR3 DNA: TGTGCCAGCGGCTTTTTGAACGCCGGGACGGCGAACACTGAAGCTTTCTTT. Its protein is CASGFLNAGTANTEAFF.

Regarding this clonotype: Because the CDR3 is missing its conserved closing phenylalanine or tryptophan, this is likely a read error. This chain uses TRBV3-1 with TRBJ2-3; possibly TRBD2 for D (6 bases). The CDR3 is 15 amino acids. Germline CDR1 LGHDT, CDR2 YNNKEL (reference sequence). CDR3 sequence reads: CAISPRAGSTDTQYL. The CDR3 DNA sequence: TGTGCCATCAGCCCGCGGGCGGGAAGCACAGATACGCAGTATCTT.

A few counts support this clonotype. The V call is TRBV6-1, the J call TRBJ2-2; 10 nucleotides align to TRBD1. V lost 6 bases to trimming and J lost 6 bases; unmatched junction nucleotides: 4. Looked up from germline, CDR1 is MNHNS and CDR2 is SASEGT. The CDR3 runs to 14 residues. The DNA of the CDR3 is TGTGCCAGCAGGACAGGGGGCTTTGCCGGGGAGCTGTTTTTT. The encoded protein is CASRTGGFAGELFF.